The rows below give T cell receptor beta chains drawn from one sample of a study of high-grade serous ovarian cancer treatment subgroups. The protocol was immunoSEQ multiplex PCR, while the TCRdb copy is restricted to in-frame clones and leaves out a portion. The repertoire holds roughly 6,000 clones, with more than 60% as singletons. Input material: tumor tissue. The receptors come from a human donor with high-grade serous ovarian cancer. Each CDR3 is given with its conserved first and last residue. A D gene is named only where the DNA matches it firmly. Size tells how often a clone was seen (once, few, many) or the class of an expanded clone, and some rows leave it out.

j_call	v_call	d_call	clone_size	cdr3_aa	cdr3_nt
TRBJ1-4	TRBV7-8	-	-	CASSLGGGRVEKLFF	TGTGCCAGCAGCTTAGGCGGGGGGCGTGTTGAAAAACTGTTTTTT
TRBJ2-3	TRBV10-3	-	-	CAIRRPGGTDTQYF	TGTGCCATCAGGCGGCCGGGAGGCACAGATACGCAGTATTTT
TRBJ2-4	TRBV7-8	-	-	CASSVTSGGTNIQYF	TGTGCCAGCAGCGTGACCTCCGGGGGTACAAACATTCAGTACTTC
TRBJ2-7	TRBV11-2	TRBD2	-	CASSKGLAGVSYEQYF	TGTGCCAGCAGCAAGGGACTAGCGGGGGTCTCCTACGAGCAGTACTTC
TRBJ1-1	TRBV5-8	-	-	CASTLSGTEAFF	TGTGCCAGCACCCTCTCAGGGACTGAAGCTTTCTTT
TRBJ2-7	TRBV2	-	-	CASSETGLGSYEQYF	TGTGCCAGCAGTGAAACCGGCCTCGGTTCATACGAGCAGTACTTC
TRBJ2-5	TRBV9	-	-	CASSVGGGETQYF	TGTGCCAGCAGCGTTGGAGGGGGGGAGACCCAGTACTTC
TRBJ2-2	TRBV4-1	-	once	CASSHPGQNTGELFF	TGCGCCAGCAGCCATCCGGGACAAAACACCGGGGAGCTGTTTTTT
TRBJ2-7	TRBV4-1	TRBD2	few	CASSLLAGDGEQYF	TGCGCCAGCAGCCTACTAGCGGGAGACGGCGAGCAGTACTTC
TRBJ1-4	TRBV19	-	-	CASSTAGRATNEKLFF	TGTGCCAGTAGTACGGCAGGCCGTGCAACTAATGAAAAACTGTTTTTT
TRBJ2-7	TRBV4-1	-	-	CASSQPRGRHYEQYF	TGCGCCAGCAGCCAGCCCCGGGGGCGGCACTACGAGCAGTACTTC
TRBJ1-4	TRBV5-6	-	-	CASSRGDGGNEKLFF	TGTGCCAGCAGCCGGGGGGATGGCGGTAATGAAAAACTGTTTTTT
TRBJ1-5	TRBV10-3	-	-	CAISTQGDQPQHF	TGTGCCATCAGCACGCAGGGAGATCAGCCCCAGCATTTT
TRBJ1-6	TRBV27	-	-	CASKPRFGVDSPLHF	TGTGCCAGCAAGCCGCGGTTTGGGGTAGATTCACCCCTCCACTTT
TRBJ2-7	TRBV7-2	TRBD2	-	CASSLVPSGREQYF	TGTGCCAGCAGCTTAGTTCCTAGCGGGAGGGAGCAGTACTTC
TRBJ2-2	TRBV30	-	large	CAGWGGTGELFF	TGTGCCGGATGGGGTGGAACCGGGGAGCTGTTTTTT
TRBJ2-1	TRBV19	-	-	CASSPRTAWNEQFF	TGTGCCAGTAGTCCTCGGACCGCGTGGAATGAGCAGTTCTTC
TRBJ2-2	TRBV7-2	-	-	CASSLETAAGELFF	TGTGCCAGCAGCTTAGAAACGGCAGCCGGGGAGCTGTTTTTT
TRBJ2-7	TRBV23-1	-	-	CASSHLPDGYEQYF	TGCGCCAGCAGTCACCTCCCTGACGGCTACGAGCAGTACTTC
TRBJ1-1	TRBV2	TRBD1	few	CASRRQGAGKTEAFF	TGTGCCAGCAGACGACAGGGGGCGGGAAAAACTGAAGCTTTCTTT
TRBJ2-3	TRBV5-1	-	once	CASGSSTDTQYF	TGCGCCAGCGGCTCCAGCACAGATACGCAGTATTTT
TRBJ2-3	TRBV7-9	TRBD2	-	CASRGAGTPDTQYF	TGTGCCAGCAGAGGAGCGGGAACCCCAGATACGCAGTATTTT
TRBJ2-1	TRBV19	TRBD2	-	CASSMGSGTPYNEQFF	TGTGCCAGTAGTATGGGGAGCGGGACCCCCTACAATGAGCAGTTCTTC
TRBJ1-1	TRBV29-1	-	large	CSVEEKATEAFF	TGCAGCGTTGAGGAGAAGGCGACTGAAGCTTTCTTT
TRBJ2-1	TRBV7-8	-	-	CASSLARQRNEQFF	TGTGCCAGCAGCTTAGCCCGGCAGAGGAATGAGCAGTTCTTC
TRBJ2-5	TRBV5-1	-	-	CASSTNQETQYF	TGCGCCAGCAGCACTAACCAAGAGACCCAGTACTTC
TRBJ1-6	TRBV5-4	TRBD1	-	CASSPGTGRSRWSPLHF	TGTGCCAGCAGCCCCGGGACAGGGAGGTCCCGTTGGTCACCCCTCCACTTT
TRBJ2-2	TRBV5-1	TRBD1	-	CASSYPGQGTGELFF	TGCGCCAGCAGCTATCCCGGACAGGGCACCGGGGAGCTGTTTTTT
TRBJ2-5	TRBV10-2	-	-	CASGRDMGETQYF	TGCGCCAGCGGTCGGGACATGGGGGAGACCCAGTACTTC
TRBJ1-5	TRBV9	TRBD1	-	CASSVADRAGNQPQHF	TGTGCCAGCAGCGTAGCGGACAGGGCGGGCAATCAGCCCCAGCATTTT
TRBJ1-2	TRBV5-4	-	-	CASTLLGDYGYTF	TGTGCCAGCACCCTCTTGGGGGACTATGGCTACACCTTC
TRBJ2-7	TRBV28	-	-	CASMSLYEQYF	TGTGCCAGCATGTCCCTCTACGAGCAGTACTTC
TRBJ1-1	TRBV7-9	-	-	CASSSLGHIEAFF	TGTGCCAGCAGCTCCCTGGGACACATTGAAGCTTTCTTT
TRBJ2-1	TRBV4-1	-	-	CASSGAPGAYNEQFF	TGCGCCAGCAGCGGGGCCCCTGGGGCCTACAATGAGCAGTTCTTC
TRBJ1-1	TRBV19	-	-	CASSMILGVTEAFF	TGTGCCAGTAGTATGATTTTGGGGGTCACTGAAGCTTTCTTT
TRBJ2-7	TRBV4-1	-	-	CASSPLVGNEQYF	TGCGCCAGCAGCCCACTAGTCGGCAACGAGCAGTACTTC
TRBJ2-3	TRBV19	TRBD2	few	CASSSRLAGVTQYF	TGTGCCAGTAGTTCTAGACTAGCGGGAGTGACGCAGTATTTT
TRBJ2-7	TRBV5-4	TRBD1	once	CASSSGGSIYEQYF	TGTGCCAGCAGCTCAGGGGGATCAATCTACGAGCAGTACTTC
TRBJ1-4	TRBV7-2	-	-	CASSFKAGNLMFF	TGTGCCAGCAGCTTTAAGGCGGGCAACCTTATGTTTTTT
TRBJ2-1	TRBV29-1	TRBD2	-	CSVERLAGVYYNEQFF	TGCAGCGTTGAGAGACTAGCGGGAGTTTACTACAATGAGCAGTTCTTC
TRBJ1-2	TRBV29-1	-	-	CSALGGGGYTF	TGCAGCGCCCTTGGGGGGGGTGGCTACACCTTC
TRBJ2-2	TRBV16	TRBD1	once	CASSQSIGQGNTGELFF	TGTGCCAGCAGCCAATCGATAGGACAGGGGAACACCGGGGAGCTGTTTTTT
TRBJ2-1	TRBV7-8	-	few	CASSSLEKSSYNEQFF	TGTGCCAGCAGCTCCCTTGAGAAGAGCTCCTACAATGAGCAGTTCTTC
TRBJ2-1	TRBV5-1	-	-	CASRQGLNEQFF	TGCGCCAGCCGTCAGGGTCTCAATGAGCAGTTCTTC
TRBJ2-7	TRBV7-8	-	once	CASSLEGGVTYEQYF	TGTGCCAGCAGCTTAGAGGGGGGCGTAACCTACGAGCAGTACTTC
TRBJ2-3	TRBV7-7	-	-	CASSSGEPTDTQYF	TGTGCCAGCAGCTCCGGGGAGCCCACAGATACGCAGTATTTT
TRBJ2-7	TRBV6-1	TRBD1	once	CASRTGQGVAGEQYF	TGTGCCAGCAGGACCGGACAGGGGGTTGCTGGCGAGCAGTACTTC
TRBJ2-7	TRBV28	TRBD1	-	CASSFQGMTGTHEQYF	TGTGCCAGCAGTTTTCAAGGAATGACAGGGACACACGAGCAGTACTTC